This T cell receptor beta chain was captured in a study of technical replicates of blood from a few donors. The CDR3 is 14 residues long. The V and J ends lost 5 bases and 2 bases, in that order; junction bases with no gene match: 6. Germline V lookup: CDR1 SGDLS, CDR2 YYNGEE. The protocol was immunoSEQ multiplex PCR, while the TCRdb copy is restricted to in-frame clones and leaves out a portion. Among tens of thousands of clones listed, 95% to 97% were seen once. The sequence was obtained from a human donor in good health. The sample consisted of T cells isolated from PBMCs. V and J are TRBV9 and TRBJ2-7; 8 nucleotides line up with TRBD1. CDR3 nucleotide sequence: TGTGCCAGCAGTAAGGGACAGGCCCCCTACGAGCAGTACTTC. It encodes CASSKGQAPYEQYF.